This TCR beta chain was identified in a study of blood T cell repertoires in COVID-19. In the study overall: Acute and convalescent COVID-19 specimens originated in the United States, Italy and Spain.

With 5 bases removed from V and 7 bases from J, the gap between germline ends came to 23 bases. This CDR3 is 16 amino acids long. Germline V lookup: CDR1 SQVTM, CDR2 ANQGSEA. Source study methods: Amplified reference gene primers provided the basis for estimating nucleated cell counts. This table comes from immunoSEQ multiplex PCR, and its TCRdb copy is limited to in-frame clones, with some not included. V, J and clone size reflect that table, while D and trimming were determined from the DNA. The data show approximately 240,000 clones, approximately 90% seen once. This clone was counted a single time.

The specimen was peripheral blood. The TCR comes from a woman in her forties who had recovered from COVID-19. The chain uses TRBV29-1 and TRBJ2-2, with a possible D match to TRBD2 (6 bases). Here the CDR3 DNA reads TGCAGCGTTCCCCGAGGCGGGGTCAGGGCGGGCGGGGAGCTGTTTTTT. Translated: CSVPRGGVRAGGELFF.